This T cell receptor beta chain came from a study of T-cell reconstitution after alpha-beta-depleted transplantation in children. Study-wide results and limits: As was reported, about two months after transplant, alpha-beta T cells came from several hundred expanded graft clones. Fresh T-cell production supplied most of the T-cell counts and diversity seen one year after transplant.

The table lists this clonotype with many counts. Its specificity is unknown. V lost 0 bases to trimming and J lost 7 bases; unmatched junction nucleotides: 10. Germline CDR1 LGHNA, CDR2 YSLEER. The CDR3 runs to 18 residues. A library of TCRbeta sequences, prepared with unique molecular identifiers, was generated. Each CDR3 protein is one row after TCRdb ran MiXCR on the PCR reads. This sample has around 490,000 distinct CDR3 sequences; 10% to 12% occur once, and the top ten carry about 15%. The source was PBMCs, mostly from graft donor cells, collected 180 days after TCRalphabeta/CD19-depleted stem cell transplant. This clonotype originated in a female patient aged 2 to 10 who had a stem cell transplant for aplastic anemia, so the T cells may come from the graft donor. V gene TRBV4-3 combines with J gene TRBJ2-2, with 11 bases that match TRBD2. This chain's CDR3 is CASSQDWLASGRRGELFF. DNA for the CDR3: TGCGCCAGCAGCCAAGATTGGTTGGCTAGCGGGAGGCGCGGGGAGCTGTTTTTT.